These T cell receptor beta chains were read from a single sample in a study of neoadjuvant anti-PD-1 for oral cavity cancer. The repertoire was sequenced with immunoSEQ multiplex PCR; TCRdb's copy has only in-frame clones and lacks some. The sample lists 6,500 to 9,000 clones, about 46% occurring once. The starting material was tumor tissue, obtained before nivolumab (anti-PD-1) treatment. Every receptor here comes from a person aged 35 to 85 with oral cavity squamous cell carcinoma. The CDR3 runs from the conserved cysteine through the conserved F or W. Each record gives: D gene, clone size, J gene, V gene, CDR3 DNA, CDR3 protein. A D gene is named only where the DNA matches it firmly. Only some rows state a clone size, as once, few, many or a class for expanded clones.

D: NA; size: medium-sized; J: TRBJ2-2; V: TRBV6-4; DNA: TGTGCCAGCAGTCCCTTTAACACCGGGGAGCTGTTTTTT; CDR3: CASSPFNTGELFF
D: TRBD2; size: NA; J: TRBJ2-1; V: TRBV6-5; DNA: TGTGCCAGCAGTCCTAGCGGGAGCTCCTACAATGAGCAGTTCTTC; CDR3: CASSPSGSSYNEQFF
D: NA; size: NA; J: TRBJ2-1; V: TRBV5-6; DNA: TGTGCCAGCAGCCGACGGGGACAAATCTACAATGAGCAGTTCTTC; CDR3: CASSRRGQIYNEQFF
D: NA; size: NA; J: TRBJ1-1; V: TRBV19; DNA: TGTGCCAGTATCAATATGGGCAGGGGCACTGAAGCTTTCTTT; CDR3: CASINMGRGTEAFF
D: NA; size: NA; J: TRBJ1-1; V: TRBV19; DNA: TGTGCCAGTAGTATGTCAAGGGCCGGGAACACTGAAGCTTTCTTT; CDR3: CASSMSRAGNTEAFF
D: TRBD1; size: once; J: TRBJ2-5; V: TRBV28; DNA: TGTGCCAGCAGCCGCGACAGGGTCCAAGAGACCCAGTACTTC; CDR3: CASSRDRVQETQYF
D: NA; size: few; J: TRBJ2-3; V: TRBV7-8; DNA: TGTGCCAGCAGCTTTGGGGCCACAGATACGCAGTATTTT; CDR3: CASSFGATDTQYF
D: NA; size: few; J: TRBJ1-2; V: TRBV19; DNA: TGTGCCAGTAGTATAGGGGGGGACGGCTACACCTTC; CDR3: CASSIGGDGYTF
D: NA; size: NA; J: TRBJ2-7; V: TRBV6-5; DNA: TGTGCCAGCACCGAACGACAGGGGAGGGGCGAGCAGTACTTC; CDR3: CASTERQGRGEQYF
D: NA; size: NA; J: TRBJ1-3; V: TRBV4-1; DNA: TGCGCCAGCAGCCAAGAAGGCAAAGGGTCTGGAAACACCATATATTTT; CDR3: CASSQEGKGSGNTIYF
D: NA; size: NA; J: TRBJ2-3; V: TRBV7-9; DNA: TGTGCCTATAGAACCACAGGCATCAGCACAGATACGCAGTATTTT; CDR3: CAYRTTGISTDTQYF
D: NA; size: NA; J: TRBJ2-7; V: TRBV29-1; DNA: TGCAGCGTTGAAAAGGGGGTGGGCTCCTACGAGCAGTACTTC; CDR3: CSVEKGVGSYEQYF
D: NA; size: NA; J: TRBJ1-5; V: TRBV30; DNA: TGTGCCTGGAGCCGGGTGAGTGGAGAGCCCCAGCATTTT; CDR3: CAWSRVSGEPQHF
D: TRBD2; size: NA; J: TRBJ2-3; V: TRBV2; DNA: TGTGCCAGCAGTGAAAGCCCAGCGGGAGAAAGTACAGATACGCAGTATTTT; CDR3: CASSESPAGESTDTQYF
D: TRBD1; size: few; J: TRBJ1-2; V: TRBV2; DNA: TGTGCCAGCGACGGGCAGGGGGCTGGCTACACCTTC; CDR3: CASDGQGAGYTF
D: TRBD2; size: few; J: TRBJ2-3; V: TRBV5-6; DNA: TGTGCCAGCAGCTGGGGGCGGGAGGGTACAGATACGCAGTATTTT; CDR3: CASSWGREGTDTQYF
D: NA; size: NA; J: TRBJ1-1; V: TRBV19; DNA: TGTGCCAGTAGTGTACCCAACCGAAGGGACACTGAAGCTTTCTTT; CDR3: CASSVPNRRDTEAFF
D: NA; size: NA; J: TRBJ2-7; V: TRBV18; DNA: TGTGCCAGCTCACCCGACAACTACGAGCAGTACTTC; CDR3: CASSPDNYEQYF